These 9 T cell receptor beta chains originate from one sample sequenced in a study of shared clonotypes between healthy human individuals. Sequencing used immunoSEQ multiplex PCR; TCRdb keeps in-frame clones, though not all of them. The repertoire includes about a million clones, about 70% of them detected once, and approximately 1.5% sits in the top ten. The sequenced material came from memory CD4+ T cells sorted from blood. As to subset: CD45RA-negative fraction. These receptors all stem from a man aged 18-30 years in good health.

This chain's CDR3 is CASSVDVGQGSTDTQYF. CDR3 DNA: TGTGCCAGCAGCGTAGATGTAGGACAGGGTAGCACAGATACGCAGTATTTT. This chain uses TRBV9 with TRBJ2-3; the match to TRBD1 covers 8 bases. CDR1 SGDLS and CDR2 YYNGEE come from the germline V gene. V gave up 0 bases and J gave up 0 bases; unmatched junction bases: 6. CDR3 size: 17 residues.

CDR3 loop: CASSQVSGSSGNTIYF. CDR3 DNA: TGCGCCAGCAGCCAAGTTAGTGGGAGCTCTGGAAACACCATATATTTT. The gene calls are TRBV4-1 and TRBJ1-3; D gene uncertain. Trimming removed 1 base at V and 0 bases at J, with 10 bases between. There are 16 residues in the CDR3. Germline CDR1 reads MGHRA; CDR2 reads YSYEKL.

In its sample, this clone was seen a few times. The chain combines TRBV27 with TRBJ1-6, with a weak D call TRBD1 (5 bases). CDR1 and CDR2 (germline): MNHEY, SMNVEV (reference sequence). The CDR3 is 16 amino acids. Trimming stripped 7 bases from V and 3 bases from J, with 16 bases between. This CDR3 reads CASNLLGALYNSPLHF. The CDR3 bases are TGTGCCAGCAACCTGCTAGGGGCCCTCTATAATTCACCCCTCCACTTT.

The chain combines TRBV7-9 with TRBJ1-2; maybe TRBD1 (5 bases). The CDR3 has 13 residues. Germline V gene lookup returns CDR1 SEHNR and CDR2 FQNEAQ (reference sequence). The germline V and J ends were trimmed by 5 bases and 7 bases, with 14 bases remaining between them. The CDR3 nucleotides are TGTGCCAGCAGCACAGGAAAACAAGGTGGCTACACCTTC. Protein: CASSTGKQGGYTF.

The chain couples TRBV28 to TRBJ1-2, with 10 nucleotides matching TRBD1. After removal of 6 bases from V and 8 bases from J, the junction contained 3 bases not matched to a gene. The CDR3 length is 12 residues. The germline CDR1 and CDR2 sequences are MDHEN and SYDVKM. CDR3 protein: CASRTGGRGYTF. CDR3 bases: TGTGCCAGCAGGACAGGGGGCAGGGGCTACACCTTC.

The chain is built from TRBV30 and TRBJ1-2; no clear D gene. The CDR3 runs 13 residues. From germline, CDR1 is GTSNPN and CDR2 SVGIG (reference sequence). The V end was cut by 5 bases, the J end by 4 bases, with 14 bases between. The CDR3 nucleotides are TGTGCCTGGGCGGTGGGCAGCTTCTATGGCTACACCTTC. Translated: CAWAVGSFYGYTF.

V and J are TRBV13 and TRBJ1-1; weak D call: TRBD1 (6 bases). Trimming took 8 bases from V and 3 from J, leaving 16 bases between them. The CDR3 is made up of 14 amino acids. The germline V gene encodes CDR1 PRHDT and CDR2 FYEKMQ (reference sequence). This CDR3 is CASGVGGDYTEAFF. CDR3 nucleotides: TGTGCCAGCGGGGTAGGGGGTGATTACACTGAAGCTTTCTTT.

The chain's CDR3 is CASSENALLETQYF. CDR3 nucleotide sequence: TGCGCCAGCAGTGAGAATGCCCTACTAGAGACCCAGTACTTC. The chain joins TRBV10-1 to TRBJ2-5; D gene uncertain. CDR3 size: 14 residues. From germline, CDR1 is WNHNN and CDR2 SYGVQD (reference sequence). V was shortened by 2 bases and J by 4 bases, with 11 bases between the two germline ends.

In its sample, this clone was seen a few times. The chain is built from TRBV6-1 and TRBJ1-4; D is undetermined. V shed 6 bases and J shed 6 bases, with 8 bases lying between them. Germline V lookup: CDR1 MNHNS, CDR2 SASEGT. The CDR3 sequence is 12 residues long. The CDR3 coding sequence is TGTGCCAGCAGCCCCGCCGATGAAAAACTGTTTTTT. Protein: CASSPADEKLFF.